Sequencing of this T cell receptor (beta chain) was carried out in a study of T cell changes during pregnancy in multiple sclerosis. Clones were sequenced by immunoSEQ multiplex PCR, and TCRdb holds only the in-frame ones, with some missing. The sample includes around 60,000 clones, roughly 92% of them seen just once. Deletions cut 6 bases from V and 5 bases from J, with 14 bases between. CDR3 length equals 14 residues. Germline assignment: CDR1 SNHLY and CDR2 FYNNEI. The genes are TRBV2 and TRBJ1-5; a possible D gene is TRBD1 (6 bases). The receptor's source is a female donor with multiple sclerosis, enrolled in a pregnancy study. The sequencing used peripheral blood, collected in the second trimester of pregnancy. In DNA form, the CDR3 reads TGTGCCAGCAGCCCCTGGGCAGGGGATCAGCCCCAGCATTTT. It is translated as CASSPWAGDQPQHF.